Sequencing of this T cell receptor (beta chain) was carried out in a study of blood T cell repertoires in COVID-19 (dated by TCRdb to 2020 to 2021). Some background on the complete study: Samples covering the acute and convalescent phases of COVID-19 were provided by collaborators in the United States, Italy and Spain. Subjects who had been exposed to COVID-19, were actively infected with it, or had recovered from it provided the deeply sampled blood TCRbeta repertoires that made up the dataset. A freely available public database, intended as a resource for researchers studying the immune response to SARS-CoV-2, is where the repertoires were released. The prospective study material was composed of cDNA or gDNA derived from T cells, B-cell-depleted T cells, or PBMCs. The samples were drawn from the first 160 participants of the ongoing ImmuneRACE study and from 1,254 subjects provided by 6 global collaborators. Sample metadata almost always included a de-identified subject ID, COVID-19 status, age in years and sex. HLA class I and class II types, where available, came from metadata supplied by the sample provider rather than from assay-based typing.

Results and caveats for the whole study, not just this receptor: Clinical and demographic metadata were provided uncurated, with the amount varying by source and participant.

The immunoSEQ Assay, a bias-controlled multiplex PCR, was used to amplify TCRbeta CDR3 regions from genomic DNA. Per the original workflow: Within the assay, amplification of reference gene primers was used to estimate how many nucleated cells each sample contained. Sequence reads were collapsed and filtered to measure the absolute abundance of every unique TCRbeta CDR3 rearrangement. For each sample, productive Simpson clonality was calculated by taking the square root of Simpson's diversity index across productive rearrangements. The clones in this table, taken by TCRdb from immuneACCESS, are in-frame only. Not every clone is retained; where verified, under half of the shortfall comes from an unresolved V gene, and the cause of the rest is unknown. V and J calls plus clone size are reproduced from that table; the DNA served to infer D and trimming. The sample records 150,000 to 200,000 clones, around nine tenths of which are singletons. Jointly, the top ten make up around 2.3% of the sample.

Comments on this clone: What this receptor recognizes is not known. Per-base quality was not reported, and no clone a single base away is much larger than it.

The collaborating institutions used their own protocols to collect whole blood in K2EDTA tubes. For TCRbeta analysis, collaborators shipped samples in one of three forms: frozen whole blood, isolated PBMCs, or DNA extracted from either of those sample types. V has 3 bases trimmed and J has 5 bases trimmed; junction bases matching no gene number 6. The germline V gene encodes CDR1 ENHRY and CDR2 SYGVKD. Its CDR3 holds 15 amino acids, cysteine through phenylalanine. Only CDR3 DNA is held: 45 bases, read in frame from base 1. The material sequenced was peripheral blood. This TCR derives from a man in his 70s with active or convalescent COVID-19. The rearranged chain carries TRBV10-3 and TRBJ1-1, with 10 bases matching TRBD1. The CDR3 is CAISEPGTGETEAFF. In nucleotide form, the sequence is TGTGCCATCAGTGAACCCGGGACAGGGGAGACTGAAGCTTTCTTT.